These T cell receptor beta chains were read from a single sample in a study of blood T cell repertoires in COVID-19. The repertoire was sequenced with immunoSEQ multiplex PCR; TCRdb's copy has only in-frame clones and lacks some. Of more than 95,000 clones in the sample, nearly 90% were seen once. The sample consisted of peripheral blood. The receptors were gathered from a man aged 45 to 65 in a cohort sampled during active COVID-19. CDR3s include the opening cysteine and the closing phenylalanine or tryptophan. A D gene is named only where the DNA matches it firmly.

CDR3,length,J,V,D
CASSPREGNTEAFF,14,TRBJ1-1,TRBV18,-
CASRRDRVSSAGELFF,16,TRBJ2-2,TRBV5-1,TRBD1
CASSSSGPVGGELFF,15,TRBJ2-2,TRBV7-7,-
CASHPGTGNEQFF,13,TRBJ2-1,TRBV13,-
CASSPNSEETQYF,13,TRBJ2-5,TRBV11-2,-
CATSDLMLAGPDTQYF,16,TRBJ2-3,TRBV24-1,TRBD2
CASSYQGQGNTEAFF,15,TRBJ1-1,TRBV6-5,TRBD1
CASSYSQAQPQHF,13,TRBJ1-5,TRBV6-5,-
CASSFSGEAFF,11,TRBJ1-1,TRBV5-1,-
CASGQANSGNTIYF,14,TRBJ1-3,TRBV9,TRBD1
CASSIGPGGGNIQYF,15,TRBJ2-4,TRBV19,TRBD2
CASSQPDRGRNEQFF,15,TRBJ2-1,TRBV6-2/TRBV6-3,TRBD1
CASSLGPGGNNSPLHF,16,TRBJ1-6,TRBV5-1,TRBD1
CSVTEPGQETQYF,13,TRBJ2-5,TRBV29-1,-
CASADRGNSPLHF,13,TRBJ1-6,TRBV19,TRBD1
CASSLTRPSGANVLTF,16,TRBJ2-6,TRBV27,-
CATSRRGQGGWSNQPQHF,18,TRBJ1-5,TRBV15,TRBD1
CASSQGSSYNSPLHF,15,TRBJ1-6,TRBV3-1/TRBV3-2,-
CASSRFLAGGQKANEQFF,18,TRBJ2-1,TRBV28,TRBD2
CASSLAGGPGEQFF,14,TRBJ2-1,TRBV2,TRBD2
CASSYSNSGGSLAKNIQYF,19,TRBJ2-4,TRBV6-2/TRBV6-3,TRBD2
CASSPFVDRDQPQHF,15,TRBJ1-5,TRBV18,TRBD1
CASSPSAGGAVVEQFF,16,TRBJ2-1,TRBV7-9,TRBD2
CASSQDFSNHRGTYYTDTQYF,21,TRBJ2-3,TRBV3-1/TRBV3-2,TRBD1
CASSFGPGGVHEQFF,15,TRBJ2-1,TRBV7-9,-